The next 27 T cell receptor beta chains were all read from a single sample in a study of T cell responses to AZD1222 COVID-19 vaccine. Produced via immunoSEQ multiplex PCR; TCRdb's table is partial and in-frame only. The sample carries 150,000 to 180,000 clones, roughly 90% recorded once. Sequences were derived from peripheral blood, sampled on day 0 of AZD1222 vaccination. The receptor source for this set is an adult in good health.

This clone showed up just once. This chain joins TRBV25-1 and TRBJ1-4, with D tentatively TRBD1 (5 bases). The CDR3 totals 14 residues. Per germline, CDR1 MGHDK and CDR2 SYGVNS. The V end lost 6 bases, the J end lost 3 bases, and 11 bases lay between the germline ends. The CDR3 DNA is TGTGCCAGCAGGGCGACAGTGTCTAATGAAAAACTGTTTTTT. Translated, it gives CASRATVSNEKLFF.

The chain is built from TRBV7-9 and TRBJ1-4, with no clear D. Trimming took 5 bases from V and 0 from J, leaving 10 bases between them. Germline-derived CDR1 and CDR2 are SEHNR and FQNEAQ (reference sequence). The CDR3 extends over 15 amino acids. The CDR3 DNA follows: TGTGCCAGCAGCCCGCGGGCAGCAACTAATGAAAAACTGTTTTTT. Translation: CASSPRAATNEKLFF.

This chain joins TRBV28 and TRBJ1-4, with D possibly TRBD1 on 6 matching bases. Looked up from germline, CDR1 is MDHEN and CDR2 is SYDVKM. Trimming cost V 6 bases and J 11 bases, with 19 bases left between them. The CDR3 runs to 14 residues. CDR3 DNA sequence: TGTGCCAGCAGCTTGAGTAACCCAGGGGAGAAACTGTTTTTT. Translation gives CASSLSNPGEKLFF. Filled out from reference TRBV28 and TRBJ1-4, the complete variable domain reads DVKVTQSSRYLVKRTGEKVFLECVQDMDHENMFWYRQDPGLGLRLIYFSYDVKMKEKGDIPEGYSVSREKKERFSLILESASTNQTSMYLCASSLSNPGEKLFFGSGTQLSVL.

In the case of this clone: Compared with germline, one end of the junction differs, possibly owing to a read error. The genes are TRBV5-6 and TRBJ2-5; TRBD1 agrees at 11 bases. This CDR3 has 16 residues. Germline CDR1 is SGHDT and CDR2 is YYEEEE. The CDR3 nucleotides are TGTGCCAGCAGCCCCCGGACAGGGGGCCCAAGAGAGGCCCAGTACTTC. Translating it yields CASSPRTGGPREAQYF.

The J gene is TRBJ2-7, the V gene TRBV30, with 7 nucleotides matching TRBD1. Germline V gene data show CDR1 as GTSNPN and CDR2 as SVGIG (reference sequence). The length of the CDR3 is 13 residues. In DNA, the CDR3 is TGTTACCTACAGGGGTTGGACCTCTACGAGCAGTACTTC. The encoded protein is CYLQGLDLYEQYF.

This chain links TRBV5-6 with TRBJ1-5, with 9 positions matching TRBD1. The ends lost 4 bases at V and 7 bases at J; junction bases unmatched: 9. The CDR3 has 15 residues. CDR1 SGHDT and CDR2 YYEEEE come from the germline V gene. Here the CDR3 DNA reads TGTGCCAGCAGCGGAACAGGGGGCGACGACCAGCCCCAGCATTTT. It specifies CASSGTGGDDQPQHF.

The chain carries TRBV9 and TRBJ1-6; the D is unclear. V was clipped by 0 bases and J by 5 bases, with 6 bases between them. Germline CDR1 is SGDLS and CDR2 is YYNGEE. This CDR3 spans 14 amino acids. CDR3 bases: TGTGCCAGCAGCGTAGAAACGGATAATTCACCCCTCCACTTT. Its translation: CASSVETDNSPLHF.

The CDR3, as DNA: TGTGCCAGCAGGACCGGGATCTACGAGCAGTACTTC. It encodes CASRTGIYEQYF. V usage is TRBV28 and J usage is TRBJ2-7, with a weak D call TRBD2 (5 bases). CDR1 MDHEN and CDR2 SYDVKM come from the germline V gene. This CDR3 region has 12 residues. Deletions cut 6 bases from V and 3 bases from J, with 9 bases between.

The chain employs TRBV9 and TRBJ2-7; 9 bases fit TRBD2. Trimming cost V 4 bases and J 1 base; bases outside gene matches: 6. CDR1 SGDLS and CDR2 YYNGEE come from the germline V gene. The CDR3 sequence is 15 residues long. The DNA for the CDR3 is TGTGCCAGCAGCCCAAGACTAGCGGCTTCCTACGAGCAGTACTTC. The encoded protein is CASSPRLAASYEQYF. The complete variable domain, with remaining parts taken from reference TRBV9 and TRBJ2-7, reads DSGVTQTPKHLITATGQRVTLRCSPRSGDLSVYWYQQSLDQGLQFLIQYYNGEERAKGNILERFSAQQFPDLHSELNLSSLELGDSALYFCASSPRLAASYEQYFGPGTRLTVT.

The chain carries TRBV28 and TRBJ2-5, with TRBD1 identical over 9 bases. Germline V CDR1 and CDR2: MDHEN, SYDVKM. V dropped 6 bases and J dropped 1; count of bases not matched to a gene: 6. This CDR3 has 15 amino acids. The CDR3 reads CASSILTGGQETQYF. The CDR3 region has the DNA TGTGCCAGCAGCATACTGACAGGGGGCCAAGAGACCCAGTACTTC.

The rearrangement links TRBV3-1 (or the pseudogene TRBV3-2) to TRBJ1-2; D might be TRBD1 (6 bases). Germline V gives CDR1 LGHDT, CDR2 YNNKEL (reference sequence). There are 14 residues in the CDR3. Trimming took 5 bases from V and 5 from J, leaving 15 bases between them. The CDR3 region has the DNA TGTGCCAGCAGCGGGGGCAGCCGTTCGTATGGCTACACCTTC. It codes for CASSGGSRSYGYTF.

J is TRBJ1-5 and V is TRBV19; D might be TRBD1 (6 bases). Trimming pared 0 bases from V and 2 bases from J, leaving 14 bases between. The germline CDR1 and CDR2 sequences are LNHDA and SQIVND (reference sequence). This CDR3 contains 17 residues. This chain's CDR3 is CASSIDTGGGGNQPQHF. The CDR3 DNA reads TGTGCCAGTAGTATAGATACCGGGGGCGGAGGCAATCAGCCCCAGCATTTT. Drawing the rest from reference TRBV19 and TRBJ1-5, the complete variable domain is DGGITQSPKYLFRKEGQNVTLSCEQNLNHDAMYWYRQDPGQGLRLIYYSQIVNDFQKGDIAEGYSVSREKKESFPLTVTSAQKNPTAFYLCASSIDTGGGGNQPQHFGDGTRLSIL.

This clone was picked up a small number of times. The chain combines TRBV7-9 with TRBJ2-5; D ambiguous. This CDR3 has 14 amino acids. CDR1 is SEHNR, CDR2 FQNEAQ, per germline (reference sequence). V shed 3 bases and J shed 0 bases, with 8 bases lying between them. The CDR3 coding sequence is TGTGCCAGCAGCTTCGGGCAGAACCAAGAGACCCAGTACTTC. Translated: CASSFGQNQETQYF.

The genes are TRBV6-2 or TRBV6-3 and TRBJ1-1; D remains ambiguous. The CDR3 contains 12 residues. The germline gives CDR1 MNHEY, CDR2 SVGEGT. V was shortened by 0 bases and J by 10 bases, with 9 bases between the two germline ends. The CDR3 DNA follows: TGTGCCAGCAGTTACTCGGCGGGTCGAGCTTTCTTT. As protein: CASSYSAGRAFF.

The chain is built from TRBV7-6 and TRBJ2-5; D is possibly TRBD2 (6 bases). V was pared by 5 bases and J by 5 bases, with 18 bases between. Germline CDR1 SGHVS, CDR2 FNYEAQ. CDR3 size: 15 residues. CDR3 protein: CASSLPGGILETQYF. The CDR3 DNA reads as TGTGCCAGCAGCCTCCCAGGCGGGATTTTGGAGACCCAGTACTTC. Full variable domain (remainder filled in from reference TRBV7-6 and TRBJ2-5): GAGVSQSPRYKVTKRGQDVALRCDPISGHVSLYWYRQALGQGPEFLTYFNYEAQQDKSGLPNDRFSAERPEGSISTLTIQRTEQRDSAMYRCASSLPGGILETQYFGPGTRLLVL.

This chain links TRBV5-1 with TRBJ2-1, with 7 bases identical to TRBD2. Germline V gene lookup returns CDR1 SGHRS and CDR2 YFSETQ. There are 15 residues in the CDR3. V shed 4 bases and J 0 bases; nucleotides not matched to a gene: 4. The CDR3 sequence: CASSSQRGSYNEQFF. Here the CDR3 DNA reads TGCGCCAGCAGCAGCCAGCGGGGCTCCTACAATGAGCAGTTCTTC.

CDR3 in DNA: TGTGCCAGTAGTACTCTGGGGGTCGCTGGGGCCAACGTCCTGACTTTC. Translating it yields CASSTLGVAGANVLTF. This chain links TRBV19 with TRBJ2-6; D may correspond to TRBD1 or TRBD2 (5 bases each). The ends were cut back, 4 bases at V and 2 bases at J, with 12 bases in the middle. Germline CDR1 LNHDA, CDR2 SQIVND (reference sequence). The CDR3 covers 16 residues.

The rearrangement joins TRBV18 to TRBJ2-7, with a weak D call TRBD1 (6 bases). From germline, CDR1 is KGHSH and CDR2 LQKENI. CDR3 length: 15 amino acids. The V gene lost 0 bases and the J gene lost 0 bases, with 9 bases spanning the gap. CDR3 sequence reads: CASSPPGGSSYEQYF. For the CDR3, the DNA is TGTGCCAGCTCACCACCAGGGGGAAGCTCCTACGAGCAGTACTTC.

The chain links TRBV6-5 to TRBJ1-1; D is undetermined. V dropped 5 bases and J dropped 5 bases, with 9 bases sitting between them. Germline V gene sequence: CDR1 MNHEY, CDR2 SVGAGI. The CDR3 totals 12 residues. The DNA of the CDR3 is TGTGCCAGCAGTCCGTCCGATACTGAAGCTTTCTTT. Translation: CASSPSDTEAFF.

The rearrangement uses TRBV9 and TRBJ2-2; 8 bases are shared with TRBD2. V dropped 0 bases and J dropped 7; count of bases not matched to a gene: 8. This CDR3 region has 16 residues. Germline V gene lookup returns CDR1 SGDLS and CDR2 YYNGEE. The CDR3: CASSVAGSGDVGELFF. For the CDR3, the DNA is TGTGCCAGCAGCGTAGCGGGTAGCGGGGACGTCGGGGAGCTGTTTTTT.

V gene TRBV5-5 combines with J gene TRBJ2-1; a weak D match, TRBD2 (6 bases). CDR1 is SGHKS and CDR2 is YYEKEE in the germline V gene (reference sequence). Deletions cut 7 bases from V and 7 bases from J, with 21 bases between. This CDR3 comprises 15 residues. The CDR3 spells CASHNGPSVWNEQFF. The CDR3 region has the DNA TGTGCCAGCCACAACGGGCCTAGCGTCTGGAATGAGCAGTTCTTC.

The chain has TRBV7-2 and TRBJ2-2, with 13 bases lining up with TRBD2. There are 16 residues in the CDR3. Unmatched junction bases numbered 8, after V lost 5 bases and J lost 8 bases. Germline lookup yields CDR1 SGHTA and CDR2 FQGNSA. CDR3 sequence reads: CASSPTSGRAGGELFF. As DNA, the CDR3 is TGTGCCAGCAGCCCCACTAGCGGGAGGGCCGGGGGGGAGCTGTTTTTT.

This clone was observed a few times. The chain employs TRBV7-8 and TRBJ2-1; D gene unclear. This CDR3 contains 16 residues. Germline lookup yields CDR1 SGHVS and CDR2 FQNEAQ. The germline V and J ends were trimmed by 5 bases and 0 bases, with 14 bases remaining between them. The CDR3 protein is CASSRGRVSSYNEQFF. CDR3 sequence (DNA): TGTGCCAGCAGCCGAGGTCGGGTAAGCTCCTACAATGAGCAGTTCTTC.

This chain uses TRBV14 with TRBJ1-1; unclear D gene. The CDR3 extends over 12 amino acids. Germline CDR1 is SGHDN and CDR2 is FVKESK. V lost 3 bases to trimming and J lost 8 bases, with 10 bases between them. The CDR3 is CASSHSTDEAFF. The CDR3 region has the DNA TGTGCCAGCAGCCACTCCACCGACGAAGCTTTCTTT.

The chain couples TRBV9 to TRBJ1-2; TRBD1 matches at 10 bases. CDR3 length: 17 amino acids. Unmatched junction bases numbered 14, after V lost 3 bases and J lost 6 bases. CDR1 SGDLS and CDR2 YYNGEE come from the germline V gene. CDR3 nucleotides: TGTGCCAGCAGCGGACCTCGAAGGGACAGGGGCCAGGATGGCTACACCTTC. This gives the protein CASSGPRRDRGQDGYTF. The variable domain in full, completed from reference TRBV9 and TRBJ1-2, reads DSGVTQTPKHLITATGQRVTLRCSPRSGDLSVYWYQQSLDQGLQFLIQYYNGEERAKGNILERFSAQQFPDLHSELNLSSLELGDSALYFCASSGPRRDRGQDGYTFGSGTRLTVV.

The J gene is TRBJ1-2, the V gene TRBV2; 7 nucleotides line up with TRBD1. CDR3 length equals 15 residues. The germline V gene has CDR1 SNHLY and CDR2 FYNNEI. V dropped 7 bases and J dropped 4; count of bases not matched to a gene: 12. CDR3 region: CASTTRQGFVYGYTF. For the CDR3, the DNA is TGTGCCAGCACGACTCGACAGGGCTTTGTCTATGGCTACACCTTC.

This sequence joins TRBV18 and TRBJ1-1; a weak D match, TRBD1 (6 bases). Germline assignment: CDR1 KGHSH and CDR2 LQKENI. This CDR3 has 16 amino acids. The V and J ends lost 3 bases and 4 bases respectively, with 18 bases between them. The CDR3 DNA is TGTGCCAGCTCACCCTCAGGGGTTGGTCTCGGCACTGAAGCTTTCTTT. Its translation: CASSPSGVGLGTEAFF.